This T cell receptor beta chain was profiled in a study of shared clonotypes between healthy human individuals. Some clones are missing from TCRdb's copy, which holds only in-frame ones; the method was immunoSEQ multiplex PCR. The data show approximately 2,000,000 clones, 85% to 95% seen once. Turning to this clone: Other DNA sequences in the sample encode the same CDR3.

The V and J ends lost 4 bases and 1 base respectively, with 5 bases between them. The V gene's germline CDR1 is SQVTM and CDR2 ANQGSEA. The length of the CDR3 is 11 residues. CD8 cells regarded as naive lacked CD45RO, were positively chosen for CCR7, and omitted terminally differentiated effector memory CD45RA+ cells. Material for sequencing was naive CD8+ T cells from PBMCs. The rearrangement joins TRBV29-1 to TRBJ2-7, with unresolved D. The origin of this receptor is a man younger than 35 in good health. Some clones in this sample may be carry-over from other donors' samples. CDR3: CSVAGSYEQYF. CDR3 DNA: TGCAGCGTTGCCGGGTCCTACGAGCAGTACTTC.